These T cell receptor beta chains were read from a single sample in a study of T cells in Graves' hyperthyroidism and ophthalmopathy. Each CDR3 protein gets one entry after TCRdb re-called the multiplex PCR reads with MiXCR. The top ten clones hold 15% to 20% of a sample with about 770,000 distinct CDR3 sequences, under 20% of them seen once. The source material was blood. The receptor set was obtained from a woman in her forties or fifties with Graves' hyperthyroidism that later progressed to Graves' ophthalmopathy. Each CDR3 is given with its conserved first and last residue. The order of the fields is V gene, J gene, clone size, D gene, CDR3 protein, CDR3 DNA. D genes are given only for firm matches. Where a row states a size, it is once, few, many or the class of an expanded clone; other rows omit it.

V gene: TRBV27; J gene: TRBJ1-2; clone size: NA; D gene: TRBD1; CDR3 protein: CASRLTGKNYGYTF; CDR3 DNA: TGTGCCAGCAGGTTGACAGGGAAGAACTATGGCTACACCTTC
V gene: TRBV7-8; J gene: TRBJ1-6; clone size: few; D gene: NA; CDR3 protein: CASSSLKGPGNSPLHF; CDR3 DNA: TGTGCCAGCAGCTCATTAAAGGGACCGGGTAATTCACCCCTCCACTTT
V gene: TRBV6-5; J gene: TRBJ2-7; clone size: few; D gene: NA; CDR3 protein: CASSYRQFYEQYF; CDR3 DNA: TGTGCCAGCAGTTACCGACAGTTCTACGAGCAGTACTTC
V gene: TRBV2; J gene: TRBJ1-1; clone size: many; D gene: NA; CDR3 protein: CASSEGLGTLEAFF; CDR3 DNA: TGTGCCAGCAGTGAAGGGCTTGGGACCCTTGAAGCTTTCTTT
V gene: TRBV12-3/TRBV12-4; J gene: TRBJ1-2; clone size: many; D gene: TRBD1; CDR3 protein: CASSTNRGGYTF; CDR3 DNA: TGTGCCAGCAGCACTAACAGGGGTGGCTACACCTTC
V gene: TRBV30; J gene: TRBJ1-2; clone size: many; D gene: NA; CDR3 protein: CAWGGGNYGYTF; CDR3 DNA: TGTGCCTGGGGCGGGGGGAACTATGGCTACACCTTC
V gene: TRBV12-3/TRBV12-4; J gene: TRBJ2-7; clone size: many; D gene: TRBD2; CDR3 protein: CASSLALAGGIYEQYF; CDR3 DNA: TGTGCCAGCAGTTTAGCACTAGCGGGGGGCATTTACGAGCAGTACTTC
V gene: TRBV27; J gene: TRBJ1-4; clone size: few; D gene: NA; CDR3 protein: CASTLTARVNEKLFF; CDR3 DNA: TGTGCCAGCACCCTTACGGCCAGAGTTAATGAAAAACTGTTTTTT
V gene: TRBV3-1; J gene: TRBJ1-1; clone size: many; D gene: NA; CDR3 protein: CASSSGPKNTEAFF; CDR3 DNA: TGTGCCAGCAGCTCGGGACCGAAAAACACTGAAGCTTTCTTT
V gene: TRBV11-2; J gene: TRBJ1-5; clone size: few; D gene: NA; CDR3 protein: CASSPFGSNQPQHF; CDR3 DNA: TGTGCCAGCAGCCCATTCGGTAGCAATCAGCCCCAGCATTTT
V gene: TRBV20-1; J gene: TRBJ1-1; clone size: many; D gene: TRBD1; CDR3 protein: CSASETGGFTEAFF; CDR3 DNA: TGCAGTGCATCCGAAACAGGGGGCTTTACTGAAGCTTTCTTT
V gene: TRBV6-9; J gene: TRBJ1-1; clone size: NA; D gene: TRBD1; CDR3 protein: CASSYQTGAAFF; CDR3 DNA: TGTGCCAGCAGTTACCAAACAGGGGCGGCTTTCTTT
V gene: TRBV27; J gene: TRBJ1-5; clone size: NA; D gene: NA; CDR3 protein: CASSPDGDRPQHF; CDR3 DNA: TGTGCCAGCAGCCCCGACGGGGATCGGCCCCAGCATTTT
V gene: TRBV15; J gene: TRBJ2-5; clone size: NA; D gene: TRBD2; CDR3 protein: CATSRDGGGGLAETQYF; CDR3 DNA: TGTGCCACCAGCAGAGACGGGGGGGGCGGACTCGCCGAGACCCAGTACTTC
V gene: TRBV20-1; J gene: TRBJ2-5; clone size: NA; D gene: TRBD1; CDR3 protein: CSAKWTGTQETQYF; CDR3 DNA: TGCAGTGCTAAATGGACAGGAACCCAAGAGACCCAGTACTTC
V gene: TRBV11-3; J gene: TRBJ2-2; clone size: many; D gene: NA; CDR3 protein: CASSLDSTGELFF; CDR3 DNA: TGTGCCAGCAGCTTAGATTCCACCGGGGAGCTGTTTTTT
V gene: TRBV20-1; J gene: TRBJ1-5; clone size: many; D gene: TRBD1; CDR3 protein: CSALTGGQPQHF; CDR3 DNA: TGCAGTGCATTGACAGGGGGACAGCCCCAGCATTTT
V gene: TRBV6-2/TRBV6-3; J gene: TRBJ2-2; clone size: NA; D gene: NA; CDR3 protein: CASSLDAGELFF; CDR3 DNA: TGTGCCAGCAGCCTGGACGCTGGGGAGCTGTTTTTT
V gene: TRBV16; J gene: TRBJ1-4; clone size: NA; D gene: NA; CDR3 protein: CASSPIGGWEKLFF; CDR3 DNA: TGTGCCAGCAGCCCCATCGGGGGGTGGGAAAAACTGTTTTTT
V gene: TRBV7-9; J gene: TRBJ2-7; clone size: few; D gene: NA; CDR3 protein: CASRESGSRDEQYF; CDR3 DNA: TGTGCCAGCAGGGAAAGCGGAAGCCGGGACGAGCAGTACTTC
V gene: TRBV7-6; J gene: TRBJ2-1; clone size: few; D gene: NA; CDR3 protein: CASSLISSSYNEQFF; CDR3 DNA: TGTGCCAGCAGCTTAATTTCGAGCTCCTACAATGAGCAGTTCTTC
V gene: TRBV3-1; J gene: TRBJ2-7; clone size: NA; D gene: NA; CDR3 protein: CASSQDGFSLLKNEQYF; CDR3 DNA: TGTGCCAGCAGCCAAGACGGCTTCAGCCTCCTGAAAAACGAGCAGTACTTC
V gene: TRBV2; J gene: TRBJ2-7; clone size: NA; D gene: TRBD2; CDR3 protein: CASRGGGAIRSEQYF; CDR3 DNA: TGTGCCAGCAGGGGCGGGGGGGCAATTCGAAGCGAGCAGTACTTC
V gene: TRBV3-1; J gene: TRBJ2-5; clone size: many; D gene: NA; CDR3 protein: CASSQWVYQETQYF; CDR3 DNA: TGTGCCAGCAGCCAATGGGTGTACCAAGAGACCCAGTACTTC
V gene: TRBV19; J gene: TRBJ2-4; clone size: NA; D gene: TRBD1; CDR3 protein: CASSIAPGQVAKNIQYF; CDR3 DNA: TGTGCCAGTAGTATAGCACCGGGACAGGTAGCCAAAAACATTCAGTACTTC
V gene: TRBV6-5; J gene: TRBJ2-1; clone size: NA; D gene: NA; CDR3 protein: CASSYSRTNNEQFF; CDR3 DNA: TGTGCCAGCAGTTACTCGAGGACTAACAATGAGCAGTTCTTC
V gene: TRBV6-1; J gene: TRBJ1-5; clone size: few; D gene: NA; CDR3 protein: CASREGQPQHF; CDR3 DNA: TGTGCCAGCCGAGAGGGTCAGCCCCAGCATTTT
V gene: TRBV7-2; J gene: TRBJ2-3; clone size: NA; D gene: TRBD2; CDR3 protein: CASSLDWTSGSTDTQYF; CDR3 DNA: TGTGCCAGCAGCTTAGACTGGACTAGCGGTAGCACAGACACGCAGTATTTT
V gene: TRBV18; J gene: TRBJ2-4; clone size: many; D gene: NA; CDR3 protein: CASSPFGENIQYF; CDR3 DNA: TGTGCCAGCTCACCTTTCGGTGAAAACATTCAGTACTTC
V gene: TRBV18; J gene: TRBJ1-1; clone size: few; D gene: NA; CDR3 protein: CASSPPGVDTEAFF; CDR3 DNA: TGTGCCAGCTCACCACCGGGGGTAGACACTGAAGCTTTCTTT
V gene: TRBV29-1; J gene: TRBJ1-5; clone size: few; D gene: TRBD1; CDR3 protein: CSVRQGGNQPQHF; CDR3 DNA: TGCAGCGTCCGACAGGGCGGAAATCAGCCCCAGCATTTT
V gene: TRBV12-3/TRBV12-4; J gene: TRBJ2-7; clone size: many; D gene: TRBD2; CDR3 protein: CASSAGLDYEQYF; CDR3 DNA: TGTGCCAGCAGTGCGGGACTAGACTACGAGCAGTACTTC
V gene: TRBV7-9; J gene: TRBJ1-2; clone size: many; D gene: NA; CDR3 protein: CASSLGTSYGYTF; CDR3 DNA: TGTGCCAGCAGCTTAGGAACCAGCTATGGCTACACCTTC
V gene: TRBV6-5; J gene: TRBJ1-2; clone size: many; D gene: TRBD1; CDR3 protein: CASSYSTGDFGYTF; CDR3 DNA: TGTGCCAGCAGTTACTCGACAGGGGACTTTGGCTACACCTTC
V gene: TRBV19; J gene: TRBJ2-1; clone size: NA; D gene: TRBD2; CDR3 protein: CASSPQLAGGYGGEQFF; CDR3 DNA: TGTGCCAGTAGTCCCCAACTAGCGGGGGGCTACGGCGGTGAGCAGTTCTTC
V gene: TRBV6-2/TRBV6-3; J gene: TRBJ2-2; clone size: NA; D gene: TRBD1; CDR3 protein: CASSQDRGLAGELFF; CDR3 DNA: TGTGCCAGCAGCCAAGACAGGGGGCTTGCCGGGGAGCTGTTTTTT